These T cell receptor beta chains were read from a single sample in a study of cytomegalovirus exposure and HLA in healthy donors. Sequenced by immunoSEQ multiplex PCR; TCRdb stores in-frame clones only, minus some. This table holds about 190,000 clones, around 88% found once. The material sequenced was PBMCs. These receptors originate from a man in his forties or fifties in good health and CMV-seropositive. Each CDR3 is given with its conserved first and last residue. D genes are given only for firm matches. Expanded clones get a size class; other rows say once, few or many, or leave the size out.

TRBV11-3	TRBJ1-1	.	few	TGTGCCAGCTCCTTAGGCAGGGCCATGAACACTGAAGCTTTCTTT	CASSLGRAMNTEAFF
TRBV10-3	TRBJ2-5	.	.	TGTGCCATCAGTGAGGGGTCAGGGGTACAAGAGACCCAGTACTTC	CAISEGSGVQETQYF
TRBV7-9	TRBJ1-2	.	once	TGTGCCAGCAGCCCGAGATGGGGAGGCGAGGGCTACACCTTC	CASSPRWGGEGYTF
TRBV29-1	TRBJ2-3	.	.	TGCAGCGTTGGAGGGGCGACAGGCGCAGATACGCAGTATTTT	CSVGGATGADTQYF
TRBV1	TRBJ2-5	.	.	TGCACCAGCAGCCAAGATAGGGCAGTAGCGGGAAGAGATACCCAGTACTTC	CTSSQDRAVAGRDTQYF
TRBV5-6	TRBJ2-1	TRBD2	.	TGTGCCAGCAGCCGGACTAGCGGGAGGGCCGCTGAGCAGTTCTTC	CASSRTSGRAAEQFF
TRBV29-1	TRBJ1-1	TRBD1	.	TGCAGCGCTTTAAACAGGGGTTCTGCCGTAGGTGAAGCTTTCTTT	CSALNRGSAVGEAFF
TRBV11-2	TRBJ2-1	TRBD2	.	TGTGCCAGCAGCTTAGGGCTCCGTGGGAAAAGACTAGCGTACAATGAGCAGTTCTTC	CASSLGLRGKRLAYNEQFF
TRBV28	TRBJ1-1	.	once	TGTGCCAGCAGTTTACCTCAGGGGTTGGGAGCTTTCTTT	CASSLPQGLGAFF
TRBV5-1	TRBJ2-7	.	.	TGCGCCAGCAGCTTGGCGGGTTCCTACGAGCAGTACTTC	CASSLAGSYEQYF
TRBV27	TRBJ2-4	.	.	TGTGCCAGCAGTTTACGCCAGTTGGACATTCAGTACTTC	CASSLRQLDIQYF
TRBV5-5	TRBJ1-1	.	.	TGTGCCAGCAGCCTGGGGGCCTTCAACACTGAAGCTTTCTTT	CASSLGAFNTEAFF
TRBV28	TRBJ1-5	TRBD1	once	TGTGCCAGCCGCCTGACTGGACAGGGTGTGAGGCAGCCCCAGCATTTT	CASRLTGQGVRQPQHF
TRBV7-2	TRBJ1-2	.	.	TGTGCCAGCAGCTTAGTAGGGGTTGGCTACACCTTC	CASSLVGVGYTF
TRBV6-1	TRBJ2-3	.	.	TGTGCCAGCAGGGGCCGGCCCTCTAGCACAGATACGCAGTATTTT	CASRGRPSSTDTQYF
TRBV2	TRBJ1-2	.	.	TGTGCCAGCACAACCGCCAGGACTACTAACTATGGCTACACCTTC	CASTTARTTNYGYTF
TRBV7-2	TRBJ1-3	TRBD1	few	TGTGCCAGCAGCTTCCGACAGGGTCAAGGAAACACCATATATTTT	CASSFRQGQGNTIYF
TRBV11-3	TRBJ2-1	TRBD2	.	TGTGCCAGCAGCTTAGACCTAGCGGGAGTTTACAATGAGCAGTTCTTC	CASSLDLAGVYNEQFF
TRBV5-1	TRBJ1-1	.	.	TGCGCCAGCGGGAGGGGTTTTGAGGTGAACACTGAAGCTTTCTTT	CASGRGFEVNTEAFF
TRBV2	TRBJ2-3	.	once	TGTGCCAGCAGTGTCAGTACAGATACGCAGTATTTT	CASSVSTDTQYF
TRBV5-4	TRBJ2-2	TRBD2	.	TGTGCCAGCAGCTACAAGGGACTAGCGGGAGGGCCGAACACCGGGGAGCTGTTTTTT	CASSYKGLAGGPNTGELFF
TRBV2	TRBJ1-5	TRBD1	few	TGTGCCAGCAGCCGACAGGGGGCGGCTGGCAATCAGCCCCAGCATTTT	CASSRQGAAGNQPQHF
TRBV5-1	TRBJ2-5	.	few	TGCGCCTCCAACCTATGGACCCAGTACTTC	CASNLWTQYF
TRBV7-9	TRBJ1-1	.	.	TGTTCCAGCAGCCAAGGGGGATTAGTTTGGGCTTTCTTT	CSSSQGGLVWAFF
TRBV6-1	TRBJ2-7	TRBD2	.	TGTGCCAGCAGAGGTAGCGGGAGCAACGAGCAGTACTTC	CASRGSGSNEQYF
TRBV28	TRBJ2-7	.	.	TGTGCCAGCAGTTTTGTGGCGGGACGTACCTACGAGCAGTACTTC	CASSFVAGRTYEQYF
TRBV29-1	TRBJ2-7	.	.	TGCAGCGTTGGGGCCAGCTACGAGCAGTACTTC	CSVGASYEQYF
TRBV19	TRBJ1-1	TRBD1	.	TGTGCCAGTAGTACGGGGACAGGGGGTGAAGCTTTCTTT	CASSTGTGGEAFF
TRBV7-9	TRBJ1-2	.	.	TGTTCCAGCAGCCAAGGCTACACCTTC	CSSSQGYTF
TRBV28	TRBJ2-1	TRBD2	.	TGTGCCAGTCAGCGGGAGGACGGGAATGAGCAGTTCTTC	CASQREDGNEQFF
TRBV4-1	TRBJ2-7	.	.	TGCGCCAGCAGCCATCCGGGTGGTATCCCCTACGAGCAGTACTTC	CASSHPGGIPYEQYF
TRBV19	TRBJ1-1	TRBD1	.	TGTGCCAGTACTGTACAGGGGTCGGGTAGGAATTTCTTT	CASTVQGSGRNFF
TRBV28	TRBJ1-5	.	.	TGTGCCAGCAGTCCCCTAGGCAGCACTCAGCCCCAGCATTTT	CASSPLGSTQPQHF
TRBV29-1	TRBJ2-5	TRBD2	.	TGCAGCGTCCTGGAAGCGGGAGTAGGAGAGACCCAGTACTTC	CSVLEAGVGETQYF
TRBV6-5	TRBJ2-7	.	.	TGTGCCAGCAGGCCCGGGGGAAGCTCCTACGAGCAGTACTTC	CASRPGGSSYEQYF
TRBV6-5	TRBJ2-7	TRBD1	.	TGTGCCAGCAGTTATCCCCCAGGGACAGCCTCCTACGAGCAGTACTTC	CASSYPPGTASYEQYF
TRBV13	TRBJ2-7	.	.	TGTGCCAGCAGCTTTCTTCAGGGATGGAACGAGCAGTACTTC	CASSFLQGWNEQYF
TRBV2	TRBJ1-5	TRBD1	.	TGTGCCAGGGTTAGAGGTAGAGGGGGCGATAGCAATCAGCCCCAGCATTTT	CARVRGRGGDSNQPQHF
TRBV19	TRBJ2-1	TRBD1	.	TGTGCCACCCGGCCGGGACAGCCTTACAATGAGCAGTTCTTC	CATRPGQPYNEQFF
TRBV29-1	TRBJ2-2	TRBD2	.	TGCAGCGTGACTAGCGGGAGTGTCTCCGGGGAGCTGTTTTTT	CSVTSGSVSGELFF
TRBV4-3	TRBJ1-5	.	.	TGCGCCAGCAGCCAAGATCTGGAGCAGCCCCAGCATTTT	CASSQDLEQPQHF
TRBV7-9	TRBJ2-1	.	.	TGTGCCAGCAGCCCCAACGACAGCAATGAGCAGTTCTTC	CASSPNDSNEQFF
TRBV5-1	TRBJ2-3	.	.	TGCGCCAGCAGCTTGGCCGGGGATTCAGATACGCAGTATTTT	CASSLAGDSDTQYF
TRBV27	TRBJ1-2	TRBD1	.	TGTGCCAGCAGCCGACAGGGGGCCGGTGGCTACACCTTC	CASSRQGAGGYTF
TRBV25-1	TRBJ1-5	.	once	TGTGCCAGCAGTGAACACGGTAGCAATCAGCCCCAGCATTTT	CASSEHGSNQPQHF
TRBV18	TRBJ1-2	.	.	TGTGCCAGCGCAGGGCGGGAGTATGGCTACACCTTC	CASAGREYGYTF
TRBV5-1	TRBJ2-5	.	.	TGCGCCAGCAGATCCAGGGTAGGGGAGACCCAGTACTTC	CASRSRVGETQYF
TRBV7-2	TRBJ2-5	.	.	TGTGCCAGCAGCCCTGTGGGACTTCGGGAGACCCAGTACTTC	CASSPVGLRETQYF
TRBV11-2	TRBJ1-1	.	.	TGTGCCAGCATCACCCTGGGGGGAATAGGGGACACTGAAGCTTTCTTT	CASITLGGIGDTEAFF
TRBV6-5	TRBJ2-7	.	.	TGTGCCAGCAGTTATGTCAGGGTAACCTACGAGCAGTACTTC	CASSYVRVTYEQYF
TRBV7-2	TRBJ2-7	TRBD1	once	TGTGCCAGCAGCTACAGGACAGGGTATCGCGAGCAGTACTTC	CASSYRTGYREQYF
TRBV7-3	TRBJ2-1	TRBD2	.	TGTGCCAGCAGCGCCGCGGGAGGCTCCTACAATGAGCAGTTCTTC	CASSAAGGSYNEQFF
TRBV28	TRBJ2-7	TRBD2	.	TGTGCCAGCAGTCTCACTAGCGGGAGGGCCTTAGTACGCGAGCAGTACTTC	CASSLTSGRALVREQYF
TRBV27	TRBJ1-1	.	.	TGTGCCAGGAACGAGTCTATGAACACTGAAGCTTTCTTT	CARNESMNTEAFF
TRBV7-9	TRBJ1-4	.	.	TGTGCCAGCAGCTCGAAGGGGCCGGGTGAAAAACTGTTTTTT	CASSSKGPGEKLFF
TRBV29-1	TRBJ2-1	.	.	TGCAGCCCCTCTGGGCCAAACAATGAGCAGTTCTTC	CSPSGPNNEQFF
TRBV7-2	TRBJ1-1	TRBD1	.	TGTGCCAGCAGCTCCCGGGACAGGGGGAGGGCTTTCTTT	CASSSRDRGRAFF
TRBV18	TRBJ2-1	.	.	TGTGCCAGCTCACCGACTAGAGTTAATGAGCAGTTCTTC	CASSPTRVNEQFF
TRBV30	TRBJ2-7	TRBD2	.	TGTGCCTGGGCGGGAGTCCCGGACGAGCAGTACTTC	CAWAGVPDEQYF